This T cell receptor (beta chain) was found in a study of cytomegalovirus exposure and HLA in healthy donors. Findings and limits, study-wide: Later analysis found that TCR beta chains associated with HLA were more clonally expanded than other, equally common chains.

With regard to this clone: What it recognizes is unknown.

The PCR contained 60 Vbeta and 13 Jbeta primers. Here immunoSEQ multiplex PCR was the method, and the copy in TCRdb shows in-frame clones only, minus some. The sample comprises 160,000 or so clones, roughly 80% of which are singletons, and around 6% rests with the top ten. Germline values: CDR1 LNHDA, CDR2 SQIVND (reference sequence). Trimming pared 5 bases from V and 5 bases from J, leaving 24 bases between. The CDR3 is 17 residues long. The origin of this receptor is a man aged 40-50 years in good health and CMV-seronegative. Sequences were obtained from PBMCs. The chain employs TRBV19 and TRBJ1-1, with no clear D. The CDR3 protein is CASSPRLGVLTETEAFF. In DNA, the CDR3 is TGTGCCAGTAGTCCCCGTCTCGGGGTCCTAACGGAGACTGAAGCTTTCTTT.